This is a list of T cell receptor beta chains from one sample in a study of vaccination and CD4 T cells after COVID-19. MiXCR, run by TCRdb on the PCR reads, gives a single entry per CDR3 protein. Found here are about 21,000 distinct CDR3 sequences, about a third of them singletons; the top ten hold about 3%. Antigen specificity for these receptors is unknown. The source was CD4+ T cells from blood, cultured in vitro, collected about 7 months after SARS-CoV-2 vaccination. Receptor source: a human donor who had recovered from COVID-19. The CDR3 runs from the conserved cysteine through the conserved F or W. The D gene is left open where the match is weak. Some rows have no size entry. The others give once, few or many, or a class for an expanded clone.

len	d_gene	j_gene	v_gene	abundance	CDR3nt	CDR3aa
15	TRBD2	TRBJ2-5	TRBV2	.	TGTGCCAGCAGTGAACTAGCGGGAGGGCCGGGGACCCAGTACTTC	CASSELAGGPGTQYF
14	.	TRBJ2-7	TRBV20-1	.	TGCAGTGCCCGAACGAACGGGAGCTCCTACGAGCAGTACTTC	CSARTNGSSYEQYF
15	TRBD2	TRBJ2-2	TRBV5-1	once	TGCGCCAGCAGCCGTACTAGCGGGAGGACCGGGGAGCTGTTTTTT	CASSRTSGRTGELFF
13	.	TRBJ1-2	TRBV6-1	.	TGTGCCAGCCACTCGGGCAGGGTCTATGGCTACACCTTC	CASHSGRVYGYTF
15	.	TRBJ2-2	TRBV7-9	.	TGTGCCAGCAGCTTAGGGGTCGGGAACACCGGGGAGCTGTTTTTT	CASSLGVGNTGELFF
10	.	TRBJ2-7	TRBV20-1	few	TGCAGTGCGGAACGACGGGGGCAGTACTTC	CSAERRGQYF
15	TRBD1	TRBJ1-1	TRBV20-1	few	TGCAGTGCTAGGTATCGGGACAGGGCCACGACTGAAGCTTTCTTT	CSARYRDRATTEAFF
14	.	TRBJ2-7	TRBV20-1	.	TGCAGTGCTAGACGGCCGGGGCCATCCTACGGGCAGTACTTC	CSARRPGPSYGQYF
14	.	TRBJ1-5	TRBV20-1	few	TGCAGTGCTAGGGTAGGGACGGATTGGCAGCCCCAGCATTTT	CSARVGTDWQPQHF
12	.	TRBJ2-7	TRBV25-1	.	TGTGCCAGCAGTGAAGTCCCGAACGAGCAGTACTTC	CASSEVPNEQYF
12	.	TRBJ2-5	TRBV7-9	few	TGTGCCAGCAGCGCAAACCAAGAGACCCAGTACTTC	CASSANQETQYF
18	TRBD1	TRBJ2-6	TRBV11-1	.	TGTGCCAGCAGTTCTCCGGGACAGGGGGCATCCGGGGCCAACGTCCTGACTTTC	CASSSPGQGASGANVLTF
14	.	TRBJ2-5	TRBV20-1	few	TGCAGTGCTGAGAGGGGTGAACGCCAAGAGACCCAGTACTTC	CSAERGERQETQYF
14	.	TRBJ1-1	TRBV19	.	TGTGCCAGTAGTGCTCGGACAGAGTCGTTTGAAGCTTTCTTT	CASSARTESFEAFF
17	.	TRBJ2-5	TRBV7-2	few	TGTGCCAGCAGCTTCGGATGGTCAACTATCAATCAAGAGACCCAGTACTTC	CASSFGWSTINQETQYF
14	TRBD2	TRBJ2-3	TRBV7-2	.	TGTGCCAGCAGCTTAGTTTCTAGCGGAGATACGCAGTATTTT	CASSLVSSGDTQYF
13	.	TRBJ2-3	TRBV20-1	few	TGCAGTGCTAGGCCCTACTCAGCAGATACGCAGTATTTT	CSARPYSADTQYF
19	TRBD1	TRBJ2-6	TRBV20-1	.	TGCAGTGCTAGAACGAGAGACAGGGAGAGGTTCTCTGGGGCCAACGTCCTGACTTTC	CSARTRDRERFSGANVLTF
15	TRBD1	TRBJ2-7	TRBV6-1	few	TGTGCCAGCAGTGACACCGGGACAGGACTTTACGAGCAGTACTTC	CASSDTGTGLYEQYF
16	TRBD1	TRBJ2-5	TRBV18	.	TGTGCCAGCTCACCACCATGGACAGGGGTCGAGGAGACCCAGTACTTC	CASSPPWTGVEETQYF
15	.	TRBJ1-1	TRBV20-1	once	TGCAGTGCTAGTGCGGGTCAGGAGTTGAACACTGAAGCTTTCTTT	CSASAGQELNTEAFF
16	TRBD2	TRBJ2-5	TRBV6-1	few	TGTGCCAGCAGTGAAGCGCCTAGCGGGGTCCAAGAGACCCAGTACTTC	CASSEAPSGVQETQYF
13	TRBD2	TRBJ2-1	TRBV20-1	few	TGCAGTGCTAGCGGGAGGGCTGGCAATGAGCAGTTCTTC	CSASGRAGNEQFF
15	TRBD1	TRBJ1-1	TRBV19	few	TGTGCCAGTAGTGTCCCCCGGACAGGGAACACTGAAGCTTTCTTT	CASSVPRTGNTEAFF
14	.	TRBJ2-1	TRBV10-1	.	TGCGCCAGCAGTGAAGCGCCAGGGGCCAATGAGCAGTTCTTC	CASSEAPGANEQFF
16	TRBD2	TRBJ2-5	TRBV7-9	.	TGTGCCAGCAGCTTAGCGGCTAGCGGCTCCCAAGAGACCCAGTACTTC	CASSLAASGSQETQYF
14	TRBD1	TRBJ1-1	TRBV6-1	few	TGTGCCAGCAGTGCGAGGACAGGATACACTGAAGCTTTCTTT	CASSARTGYTEAFF
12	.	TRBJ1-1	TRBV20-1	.	TGCAGTGCTAGGACCGGGGCCACTGAAGCTTTCTTT	CSARTGATEAFF
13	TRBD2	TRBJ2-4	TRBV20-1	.	TGCAGTGCTAGGGCGAGCGGGAGGGACATTCAGTACTTC	CSARASGRDIQYF
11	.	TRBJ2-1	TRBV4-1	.	TGCGCCAGCAGTCAGTACAATGAGCAGTTCTTC	CASSQYNEQFF
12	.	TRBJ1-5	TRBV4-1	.	TGCGCCAGCAGCCAAATCGGGCAGCCCCAGCATTTT	CASSQIGQPQHF
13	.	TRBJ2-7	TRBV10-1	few	TGCGCCAGCAGCCGAGGGTGTCCCTACGAGCAGTACTTC	CASSRGCPYEQYF
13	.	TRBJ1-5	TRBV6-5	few	TGTGCCAGCAGTTACGATAGCAATCAGCCCCAGCATTTT	CASSYDSNQPQHF
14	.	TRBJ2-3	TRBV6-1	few	TGTGCCACCAAAAACCGCCCTAACACAGATACGCAGTATTTT	CATKNRPNTDTQYF
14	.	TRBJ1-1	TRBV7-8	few	TGTGCCAGCAGCTTAGTTTTAAAGCAGGCCGCAGCTTTCTTT	CASSLVLKQAAAFF
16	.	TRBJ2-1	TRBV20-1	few	TGCAGTGCTTCCATCCGAGAGGGAGGTTCCTACAATGAGCAGTTCTTC	CSASIREGGSYNEQFF
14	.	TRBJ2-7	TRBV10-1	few	TGCGCCAGCAGCGGGTACCGGACCTGCTACGAGCAGTACTTC	CASSGYRTCYEQYF
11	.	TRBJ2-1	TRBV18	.	TGTGCCAGCTCGCGGGGCGATGAGCAGTTCTTC	CASSRGDEQFF
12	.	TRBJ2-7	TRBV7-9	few	TGTGCGAGCACTTGGGGTAGGGGCGAGCAGTACTTC	CASTWGRGEQYF
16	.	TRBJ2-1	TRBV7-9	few	TGTGCCAGCAGCCCCGGACTGGCCAGCTCCTACAATGAGCAGTTCTTC	CASSPGLASSYNEQFF
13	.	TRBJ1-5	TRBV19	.	TGTGCCAGTAGGAAGACGGCCCATCAGCCCCAGCATTTT	CASRKTAHQPQHF
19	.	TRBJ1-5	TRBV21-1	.	TGTGCCATCGCACGGGAGAAGGGCCCCGCCGGATATAGCAATCAGCCCCAGCATTTT	CAIAREKGPAGYSNQPQHF
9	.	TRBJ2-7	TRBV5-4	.	TGTGCCGGTTGTTACGAGCAGTACTTC	CAGCYEQYF
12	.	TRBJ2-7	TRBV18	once	TGTGCCAGCTCACCCGAACAGGTACCGCAGTACTTC	CASSPEQVPQYF
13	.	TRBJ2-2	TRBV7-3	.	TGTGCCAGCAGGCTGACTGCCACCGGGGAGCTGTTTTTT	CASRLTATGELFF
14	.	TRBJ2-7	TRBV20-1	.	TGCAGTGCTGTAAGGACCGCATCAGCCTACGAGCAGTACTTC	CSAVRTASAYEQYF
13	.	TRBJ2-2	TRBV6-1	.	TGTGGAACAGGAACGGCGAACACCGGGGAGCTGTTTTTT	CGTGTANTGELFF